Detailed here is one TCR beta chain. The antigen is not known. TCRdb's table, derived via immunoSEQ multiplex PCR, lists solely in-frame clones and lacks some. The table includes tens of thousands of clones, roughly 82% detected once. The record originates from a study of T cells in localized non-small cell lung cancer. Findings and caveats of the study: Since sequencing was restricted to only one region of the tumor, intratumor heterogeneity remains a possibility. Adjacent uninvolved lung had the highest clonality, suggesting focused antigen responses. In adjacent lung, a median roughly 62 of the top 100 tumor clones were found. In the blood, greater T cell density corresponded to longer overall survival.

The CDR3 sequence is 15 residues long. Germline CDR1 ENHRY, CDR2 SYGVKD. J was trimmed by 2 bases and V by 5 bases; bases with no gene match: 7. The sample was peripheral blood, taken before any cancer treatment. The sequence was obtained from a male donor at least 60 years old with stage III squamous cell lung carcinoma. The J gene is TRBJ2-7, the V gene TRBV10-3; 9 bases line up with TRBD1. This CDR3 reads CAISKPGQGTYEQYF. The CDR3 nucleotides read TGTGCCATCAGTAAGCCGGGACAGGGCACCTACGAGCAGTACTTC.